These 27 T cell receptor beta chains share one sample of origin, sequenced in a study of somatic mutations in cytotoxic T cells in rheumatoid arthritis. Using immunoSEQ multiplex PCR, the repertoire was profiled, and TCRdb retains in-frame clones only, with some absent. The sample lists about 20,000 clones; approximately 80% were seen once. Sequencing was carried out using CD8+ T cells sorted from blood. The receptors were gathered from an adult with rheumatoid arthritis.

The chain joins TRBV7-9 to TRBJ1-1, with a possible D match to TRBD1 (6 bases). The V gene lost 5 bases and the J gene lost 7 bases, with 17 bases spanning the gap. The germline V gene has CDR1 SEHNR and CDR2 FQNEAQ (reference sequence). The CDR3 totals 14 residues. CDR3 sequence (DNA): TGTGCCAGCAGCCCGGTGGGGGGGCCGAGTGAAGCTTTCTTT. Amino acid sequence: CASSPVGGPSEAFF.

This clone was counted between two and nine times. The chain has TRBV7-9 and TRBJ2-7; D might be TRBD1 (6 bases). Germline V lookup: CDR1 SEHNR, CDR2 FQNEAQ (reference sequence). The CDR3 covers 14 residues. Trimming removed 1 base at V and 5 bases at J, with 12 bases between. The CDR3 protein is CASSLGQGIDEQYF. The DNA for the CDR3 is TGTGCCAGCAGCTTAGGTCAGGGGATCGACGAGCAGTACTTC.

The chain combines TRBV4-1 with TRBJ2-6, with 7 bases fitting TRBD1. CDR1 and CDR2 from the germline V gene are MGHRA and YSYEKL. With V trimmed by 4 bases and J by 0 bases, 9 bases remained unmatched. The CDR3 has 18 residues. Here the CDR3 DNA reads TGCGCCAGCAGCCCCCGGGACAGCGATCTCTCTGGGGCCAACGTCCTGACTTTC. Amino acid sequence: CASSPRDSDLSGANVLTF.

The chain uses TRBV7-9 and TRBJ2-3, with a weak D call TRBD1 (5 bases). CDR3 length equals 14 residues. Deletions cut 0 bases from V and 2 bases from J, with 6 bases between. CDR1 SEHNR and CDR2 FQNEAQ come from the germline V gene (reference sequence). CDR3: CASSLAGLTDTQYF. The CDR3 coding sequence is TGTGCCAGCAGCTTAGCGGGGCTCACAGATACGCAGTATTTT.

The chain joins TRBV5-6 to TRBJ2-2, with D maybe TRBD1 (6 bases). CDR3 length equals 12 residues. Trimming took off 5 bases at V and 5 bases at J, with 7 bases between the two ends. The V gene's germline CDR1 is SGHDT and CDR2 YYEEEE. CDR3 sequence reads: CASSQGTGELFF. Written as DNA, the CDR3 is TGTGCCAGCAGTCAGGGGACCGGGGAGCTGTTTTTT. The full variable domain, completed using reference TRBV5-6 and TRBJ2-2, is DAGVTQSPTHLIKTRGQQVTLRCSPKSGHDTVSWYQQALGQGPQFIFQYYEEEERQRGNFPDRFSGHQFPNYSSELNVNALLLGDSALYLCASSQGTGELFFGEGSRLTVL.

This chain uses TRBV4-2 with TRBJ1-1; 8 bases agree with TRBD1. Germline loops: CDR1 LGHNA, CDR2 YNFKEQ. The V and J ends lost 0 bases and 1 base, in that order; junction bases with no gene match: 4. The length of the CDR3 is 16 residues. The CDR3 DNA reads as TGTGCCAGCAGCCAAGATCCCGGGACAGGGAACACTGAAGCTTTCTTT. This gives the protein CASSQDPGTGNTEAFF.

The rearrangement uses TRBV4-1 and TRBJ2-1; 13 nucleotides agree with TRBD2. CDR3 length equals 16 residues. V lost 1 base to trimming and J lost 7 bases; unmatched junction nucleotides: 4. Germline V gives CDR1 MGHRA, CDR2 YSYEKL. CDR3 sequence reads: CASSQGSGLAGNEQFF. The CDR3, as DNA: TGCGCCAGCAGCCAAGGTTCGGGACTAGCGGGAAATGAGCAGTTCTTC.

The chain joins TRBV30 to TRBJ1-2, with D unclear. Trimming left V 0 bases short and J 4 bases short, with 9 bases between. The CDR3 contains 13 residues. Germline CDR1 is GTSNPN and CDR2 is SVGIG (reference sequence). CDR3 loop: CAWSVREIYGYTF. In DNA form, the CDR3 reads TGTGCCTGGAGTGTACGAGAGATCTATGGCTACACCTTC.

V and J are TRBV27 and TRBJ2-4; D possibly corresponds to TRBD2 (5 bases). V lost 6 bases and J 8 bases, leaving 17 bases between the germline ends. The CDR3 contains 14 residues. In germline, CDR1 is MNHEY, CDR2 SMNVEV (reference sequence). CDR3 coding DNA: TGTGCCAGCAGATTCAGCGGCCCCGGGTACATTCAGTACTTC. Its protein is CASRFSGPGYIQYF.

The table lists this clone with a count of one. This sequence joins TRBV7-9 and TRBJ2-3; D may be TRBD1 or TRBD2 (5 bases each). The germline gives CDR1 SEHNR, CDR2 FQNEAQ (reference sequence). The V and J ends lost 2 bases and 4 bases respectively, with 7 bases between them. This CDR3 contains 13 residues. The CDR3 coding sequence is TGTGCCAGCAGCTTACGGGACGCAGATACGCAGTATTTT. Its protein is CASSLRDADTQYF.

This chain connects TRBV19 to TRBJ2-1, with D perhaps given as TRBD1 or TRBD2 (6 bases each). This CDR3 spans 15 amino acids. In germline, CDR1 is LNHDA, CDR2 SQIVND (reference sequence). Trimming took off 6 bases at V and 8 bases at J, with 20 bases between the two ends. CDR3 sequence reads: CASRPWGARADEQFF. CDR3 DNA sequence: TGTGCCAGTAGACCCTGGGGGGCCCGGGCGGATGAGCAGTTCTTC.

This chain joins TRBV13 and TRBJ1-3; the match to TRBD1 covers 7 bases. This CDR3 contains 17 residues. The germline gives CDR1 PRHDT, CDR2 FYEKMQ (reference sequence). V was pared by 0 bases and J by 0 bases, with 5 bases of the junction left unmatched. The CDR3 protein is CASSLGRGIFSGNTIYF. CDR3 bases: TGTGCCAGCAGCTTAGGCAGGGGGATCTTCTCTGGAAACACCATATATTTT.

The chain links TRBV28 to TRBJ2-7; 11 bases map to TRBD2. This CDR3 is built from 15 residues. V lost 4 bases and J lost 1; bases outside the gene matches: 3. CDR1 is MDHEN and CDR2 is SYDVKM in the germline V gene. This CDR3 reads CASSSRLAGSYEQYF. The CDR3 DNA follows: TGTGCCAGCAGTTCCAGACTAGCGGGGTCCTACGAGCAGTACTTC.

The gene calls are TRBV28 and TRBJ1-3, with unresolved D. Trimming stripped 5 bases from V and 0 bases from J, with 8 bases between. The CDR3 contains 14 residues. Looked up from germline, CDR1 is MDHEN and CDR2 is SYDVKM. CDR3: CASSNPPSGNTIYF. DNA for the CDR3: TGTGCCAGCAGTAATCCGCCCTCTGGAAACACCATATATTTT.

This clone occurred once. V and J are TRBV4-3 and TRBJ2-5, with D perhaps TRBD2 (5 bases). From germline, CDR1 is LGHNA and CDR2 YSLEER. The CDR3 has 13 residues. V dropped 1 base and J dropped 4 bases, with 7 bases sitting between them. The DNA of the CDR3 is TGCGCCAGCAGCCAAGTCGAGGGAGAGACCCAGTACTTC. It encodes CASSQVEGETQYF.

This chain links TRBV6-4 with TRBJ2-1; TRBD1 is a possible D gene (6 bases). The germline V gene encodes CDR1 MRHNA and CDR2 SNTAGT. The CDR3 has 13 amino acids. The V gene lost 6 bases and the J gene lost 4 bases, with 10 bases spanning the gap. As DNA, the CDR3 is TGTGCCAGCAGCCTAACAGGGTACAATGAGCAGTTCTTC. Translated, it gives CASSLTGYNEQFF.

The V and J genes are TRBV2 and TRBJ2-1; 8 bases are a match to TRBD2. After removal of 4 bases from V and 5 bases from J, the junction contained 10 bases not matched to a gene. The germline gives CDR1 SNHLY, CDR2 FYNNEI. The CDR3 has 16 residues. The CDR3 nucleotides read TGTGCCAGCAGTGTTCGGGGGCTAGCGGGTAACAATGAGCAGTTCTTC. Amino acids: CASSVRGLAGNNEQFF.

This clone was detected once. The V call is TRBV6-1, the J call TRBJ1-4; D perhaps matches TRBD1 (5 bases). The CDR3 extends over 15 amino acids. Germline V gives CDR1 MNHNS, CDR2 SASEGT. Trimming left V 0 bases short and J 5 bases short, with 10 bases between. The DNA for the CDR3 is TGTGCCAGCAGTGAAGCGGGGCAGAGGAATGAAAAACTGTTTTTT. This encodes CASSEAGQRNEKLFF.

CDR3 protein: CAWSPGQGDQPQHF. As DNA, the CDR3 is TGTGCCTGGAGTCCGGGACAGGGGGACCAGCCCCAGCATTTT. The chain recombines TRBV30 with TRBJ1-5; 11 positions match TRBD1. V dropped 2 bases and J dropped 7; count of bases not matched to a gene: 4. The CDR3 has 14 residues. Per the germline V gene, CDR1 is GTSNPN and CDR2 is SVGIG (reference sequence).

J is TRBJ2-3 and V is TRBV2; 10 nucleotides match TRBD2. Germline V gives CDR1 SNHLY, CDR2 FYNNEI. J gave up 2 bases and V 5 bases, and 7 bases lay outside the gene matches. This CDR3 region has 16 residues. The CDR3 DNA follows: TGTGCCAGCAGTCAGACTAGCGGGCCCTCCACAGATACGCAGTATTTT. Its protein is CASSQTSGPSTDTQYF.

This sequence joins TRBV7-9 and TRBJ2-3; 8 positions match TRBD2. V dropped 5 bases and J dropped 4; count of bases not matched to a gene: 8. The V gene's germline CDR1 is SEHNR and CDR2 FQNEAQ (reference sequence). The CDR3 loop spans 15 amino acids. The CDR3 protein is CASSELAGSPDTQYF. The CDR3 DNA reads as TGTGCCAGCAGCGAATTAGCGGGGAGCCCAGATACGCAGTATTTT.

This sequence joins TRBV27 and TRBJ2-1; maybe TRBD2 (6 bases). Looked up from germline, CDR1 is MNHEY and CDR2 is SMNVEV (reference sequence). Trimming left V 2 bases short and J 2 bases short, with 13 bases between. This CDR3 has 16 residues. CDR3 sequence reads: CASSLGQGGPYNEQFF. The CDR3 DNA is TGTGCCAGCAGTTTAGGGCAGGGAGGTCCCTACAATGAGCAGTTCTTC.

This chain joins TRBV7-6 and TRBJ1-5; 8 bases line up with TRBD1. Germline CDR1 is SGHVS and CDR2 is FNYEAQ. The CDR3 runs 15 residues. V gave up 5 bases and J gave up 4 bases; unmatched junction bases: 7. The CDR3: CASSPGTGGNQPQHF. CDR3 bases: TGTGCCAGCAGCCCTGGTACAGGGGGGAATCAGCCCCAGCATTTT.

This chain uses TRBV5-8 with TRBJ2-1; TRBD2 matches 12 bases. The germline V gene encodes CDR1 SGHTS and CDR2 YDEGEE. The CDR3 is 17 amino acids. The trim removed 4 bases at V and 3 bases at J, leaving 8 bases unmatched. The CDR3 DNA sequence: TGTGCCAGCAGCAGAACCGGACTAGCGGGGTTCTACAATGAGCAGTTCTTC. Protein: CASSRTGLAGFYNEQFF.

The V gene is TRBV7-9, the J gene TRBJ2-5, with D possibly being TRBD2 (6 bases). The tail of the sequence fits TRBJ2-7 better, so the J call may be wrong. This CDR3 is built from 13 residues. CDR1 and CDR2 from the germline V gene are SEHNR and FQNEAQ (reference sequence). The CDR3 protein is CASSPGGPYEQYF. The CDR3 DNA is TGTGCCAGCAGCCCCGGAGGGCCCTACGAGCAGTACTTC.

This rearrangement joins TRBV13 to TRBJ2-7, with D possibly matching TRBD2 (5 bases). Germline assignment: CDR1 PRHDT and CDR2 FYEKMQ (reference sequence). V was trimmed by 1 base and J by 7 bases, leaving 8 bases between them. This CDR3 is 12 amino acids long. The chain's CDR3 is CASSLVPGEQYF. CDR3 nucleotides: TGTGCCAGCAGCTTAGTACCGGGGGAGCAGTACTTC.

This chain connects TRBV6-5 to TRBJ1-5, with TRBD1 matching 7 bases. The CDR3 runs to 14 residues. The V gene end was trimmed by 4 bases and the J gene end by 4 bases; junction bases not matched to a gene: 4. The germline gives CDR1 MNHEY, CDR2 SVGAGI. DNA for the CDR3: TGTGCCAGCAGTTCACGACAGGGAAATCAGCCCCAGCATTTT. Its protein product is CASSSRQGNQPQHF.